The 22 T cell receptor beta chains below come from one sample, sequenced in a study of blood T cell repertoires in COVID-19. The assay was immunoSEQ multiplex PCR, and TCRdb's table has in-frame clones only and misses some. Of around 260,000 clones listed, about 85% are singletons. The specimen sequenced was peripheral blood. The origin of the receptors is a man aged 60 to 75 who had recovered from COVID-19.

This clone occurred once. The chain employs TRBV7-2 and TRBJ1-2; TRBD1 is a possible D gene (5 bases). V dropped 1 base and J dropped 8 bases, with 14 bases sitting between them. The CDR3 is made up of 14 amino acids. CDR1 SGHTA and CDR2 FQGNSA come from the germline V gene. The CDR3 sequence is CASSLGQGLSGYTF. The CDR3 DNA reads as TGTGCCAGCAGCTTAGGTCAGGGTTTGAGCGGCTACACCTTC.

The genes are TRBV7-2 and TRBJ2-7, with 12 bases identical to TRBD2. J was trimmed by 7 bases and V by 4 bases; bases with no gene match: 8. This CDR3 contains 15 residues. CDR1 and CDR2 (germline): SGHTA, FQGNSA. The chain's CDR3 is CASSSRASGGGEQYF. In DNA, the CDR3 is TGTGCCAGCAGCTCCAGGGCTAGCGGGGGGGGAGAGCAGTACTTC.

The J gene is TRBJ2-1, the V gene TRBV3-1 (or the pseudogene TRBV3-2); 12 bases are shared with TRBD2. Germline loops: CDR1 LGHDT, CDR2 YNNKEL (reference sequence). The CDR3 consists of 15 residues. V trimming: 5 bases; J trimming: 9 bases; junction bases outside the gene matches: 8. The CDR3 region has the DNA TGTGCCAGCAGCGTTCTAGCGGGGGGGCAAAGTGAGCAGTTCTTC. It codes for CASSVLAGGQSEQFF.

The chain carries TRBV5-5 and TRBJ1-1, with 8 bases matching TRBD1. The CDR3 runs to 13 residues. In germline, CDR1 is SGHKS, CDR2 YYEKEE (reference sequence). V lost 5 bases and J lost 5; bases outside the gene matches: 5. The CDR3 sequence is CASRSDRGTEAFF. Written as DNA, the CDR3 is TGTGCCAGCAGAAGCGACAGGGGTACTGAAGCTTTCTTT.

The genes are TRBV9 and TRBJ2-2; a possible D gene is TRBD1 (6 bases). This CDR3 spans 14 amino acids. Germline V gene sequence: CDR1 SGDLS, CDR2 YYNGEE. Trimming removed 0 bases from V and 6 bases from J, with 9 bases in between. CDR3 loop: CASSVVQGSGELFF. In nucleotides, the CDR3 is TGTGCCAGCAGCGTAGTTCAGGGGTCCGGGGAGCTGTTTTTT.

The rearrangement uses TRBV7-2 and TRBJ1-2; D ambiguous. The CDR3 consists of 13 residues. V was shortened by 5 bases and J by 5 bases, with 12 bases between the two germline ends. The germline CDR1 and CDR2 sequences are SGHTA and FQGNSA. The CDR3 nucleotides read TGTGCCAGCAGCCCCCCCTTTTTGTATGGCTACACCTTC. Translation: CASSPPFLYGYTF.

V usage is TRBV11-2 and J usage is TRBJ2-7; tentative D call: TRBD2 (5 bases). Trimming left V 2 bases short and J 7 bases short, with 12 bases between. CDR1 is SGHAT, CDR2 FQNNGV, per germline. This CDR3 region has 13 residues. CDR3 in DNA: TGTGCCAGCAGCTTAATTCTGGGGAGTGAGCAGTACTTC. This translates into CASSLILGSEQYF.

CDR3 residues: CASTQQGNTIYF. DNA of the CDR3: TGTGCCAGCACCCAACAGGGAAACACCATATATTTT. J is TRBJ1-3 and V is TRBV25-1; D gene unclear. From germline, CDR1 is MGHDK and CDR2 SYGVNS. Trimming pared 7 bases from V and 4 bases from J, leaving 8 bases between. This CDR3 comprises 12 residues.

This chain links TRBV27 with TRBJ1-4, with TRBD1 as a possible D gene (6 bases). V was trimmed by 6 bases and J by 7 bases, leaving 12 bases between them. Germline loops: CDR1 MNHEY, CDR2 SMNVEV (reference sequence). The CDR3 spans 13 residues. The CDR3 reads CASSPGQREKLFF. CDR3 bases: TGTGCCAGCAGCCCAGGACAGCGTGAAAAACTGTTTTTT. Using reference TRBV27 and TRBJ1-4 for the parts outside the CDR3, the full variable domain is EAQVTQNPRYLITVTGKKLTVTCSQNMNHEYMSWYRQDPGLGLRQIYYSMNVEVTDKGDVPEGYKVSRKEKRNFPLILESPSPNQTSLYFCASSPGQREKLFFGSGTQLSVL.

The chain uses TRBV7-9 and TRBJ1-6, with D unclear. Per germline, CDR1 SEHNR and CDR2 FQNEAQ (reference sequence). This CDR3 is 11 amino acids long. Between the trimmed V and J ends, which lost 5 bases and 11 bases, there was a span of 7 bases. The CDR3, as DNA: TGTGCCAGCAGCAACACCCCACCCCTCCACTTT. This sequence encodes CASSNTPPLHF.

The chain recombines TRBV6-2 or TRBV6-3 with TRBJ2-7; D unclear. V was shortened by 4 bases and J by 8 bases, with 6 bases between the two germline ends. Germline values: CDR1 MNHEY, CDR2 SVGEGT. This CDR3 is 10 amino acids long. This CDR3 is CASSLNKQYF. CDR3 bases: TGTGCCAGCAGTTTAAACAAGCAGTACTTC.

The V gene is TRBV5-4, the J gene TRBJ2-7; 10 nucleotides match TRBD1. CDR1 and CDR2 from the germline V gene are SGHNT and YYREEE (reference sequence). The CDR3 has 15 residues. The J segment lost 3 bases and the V segment lost 2 bases, leaving 5 bases of the junction unmatched. CDR3 protein: CASSFRQGALYEQYF. The CDR3 nucleotides are TGTGCCAGCAGCTTCCGACAGGGGGCGCTCTACGAGCAGTACTTC.

The V gene is TRBV4-1, the J gene TRBJ2-1; maybe TRBD1 (6 bases). V lost 1 base and J 8 bases, leaving 15 bases between the germline ends. CDR3 length equals 15 residues. Germline values: CDR1 MGHRA, CDR2 YSYEKL. The CDR3 here is CASSQVARGRDEQFF. As DNA, the CDR3 is TGCGCCAGCAGCCAAGTAGCCAGGGGAAGAGATGAGCAGTTCTTC.

V gene TRBV12-3 or TRBV12-4 combines with J gene TRBJ1-1; possible D gene TRBD1, 6 bases. This CDR3 has 13 residues. Trimming pared 8 bases from V and 1 base from J, leaving 11 bases between. CDR3 DNA: TGTGCCAGCCCCGGACAGCAGAACACTGAAGCTTTCTTT. Translating gives CASPGQQNTEAFF.

The chain carries TRBV5-1 and TRBJ2-2; tentative D call: TRBD1 (6 bases). CDR1 is SGHRS, CDR2 YFSETQ, per germline. Between the trimmed V and J ends, which lost 3 bases and 1 base, there was a span of 13 bases. CDR3 length equals 16 residues. The chain's CDR3 is CASSSNLGQNTGELFF. The CDR3 coding sequence is TGCGCCAGCAGCTCGAACCTGGGACAGAACACCGGGGAGCTGTTTTTT.

The chain joins TRBV4-2 to TRBJ1-1; D is perhaps TRBD1 (5 bases). Germline CDR1 and CDR2: LGHNA and YNFKEQ. CDR3 length: 16 residues. The ends were cut back, 0 bases at V and 1 base at J, with 12 bases in the middle. The CDR3 sequence is CASSQDAAGWNTEAFF. CDR3 DNA sequence: TGTGCCAGCAGCCAAGATGCAGCAGGGTGGAACACTGAAGCTTTCTTT.

This clone showed up just a few times. The chain couples TRBV2 to TRBJ1-2, with 9 bases aligning to TRBD1. Germline trimming cut 8 bases from V and 2 bases from J; bases unmatched to any gene: 6. The CDR3 runs to 14 residues. CDR1 SNHLY and CDR2 FYNNEI come from the germline V gene. CDR3 region: CASEQGAQNYGYTF. The CDR3 DNA reads as TGTGCCAGCGAACAGGGGGCGCAGAACTATGGCTACACCTTC.

V is TRBV23-1 and J is TRBJ1-6, with 8 bases identical to TRBD1. Being an ORF, TRBV23-1 has a function that is uncertain. Unmatched junction bases numbered 10, after V lost 0 bases and J lost 6 bases. The CDR3 runs 18 residues. The CDR3 nucleotides read TGCGCCAGCAGTCAATCGAACTTCGGACAGGGAGTTAATTCACCCCTCCACTTT. Residues: CASSQSNFGQGVNSPLHF.

The chain has TRBV29-1 and TRBJ1-1; D uncertain. This CDR3 region has 12 residues. Germline CDR1 is SQVTM and CDR2 is ANQGSEA. V was shortened by 6 bases and J by 5 bases, with 13 bases between the two germline ends. This CDR3 reads CSVIDPGTEAFF. CDR3 in DNA: TGCAGCGTGATTGACCCGGGGACTGAAGCTTTCTTT.

J is TRBJ2-7 and V is TRBV9, with D perhaps TRBD2 (6 bases). V was cut by 3 bases and J by 6 bases, with 13 bases left in between. CDR1 is SGDLS, CDR2 YYNGEE, per germline. The CDR3 consists of 13 residues. The CDR3 nucleotides read TGTGCCAGCAGCGAGGGACTGGCTTCCGAGCAGTACTTC. Translated: CASSEGLASEQYF. The full variable domain, its missing parts supplied by reference TRBV9 and TRBJ2-7, is DSGVTQTPKHLITATGQRVTLRCSPRSGDLSVYWYQQSLDQGLQFLIQYYNGEERAKGNILERFSAQQFPDLHSELNLSSLELGDSALYFCASSEGLASEQYFGPGTRLTVT.

The gene calls are TRBV27 and TRBJ2-7, with a weak D call TRBD1 (5 bases). V was clipped by 3 bases and J by 4 bases, with 16 bases between them. The CDR3 extends over 15 amino acids. In germline, CDR1 is MNHEY, CDR2 SMNVEV (reference sequence). The CDR3 DNA sequence: TGTGCCAGCAGTTTTGATTCTCAGGGCCCATACGAGCAGTACTTC. This sequence encodes CASSFDSQGPYEQYF.

This chain joins TRBV18 and TRBJ2-6, with TRBD1 matching 12 bases. V dropped 3 bases and J dropped 2; count of bases not matched to a gene: 5. Germline V gene data show CDR1 as KGHSH and CDR2 as LQKENI. CDR3 length: 18 amino acids. In DNA form, the CDR3 reads TGTGCCAGCTCACCGACTGGGACAGGGGGCGCTGGGGCCAACGTCCTGACTTTC. Residues: CASSPTGTGGAGANVLTF.